The present entry profiles one T cell receptor (beta chain) with its context. Its specificity is unknown. Other nucleotide sequences in the sample specify the same CDR3. At least one PBMC sample before ART and at least two after were required. This CDR3 comprises 14 residues. Trimming took 5 bases from V and 2 from J, leaving 10 bases between them. Looked up from germline, CDR1 is MNHNY and CDR2 is SVGAGI (reference sequence). The data stem from a study of long-term antiretroviral therapy in people with HIV. Study-level points and caveats: Blood dating 2004 to 2017 may reflect older ART regimens. Records did not include ART adherence, viral resistance or therapy changes.

Sequencing relied on immunoSEQ assay v3.0, run at survey level. Only in-frame clones appear in the TCRdb table, and some are missing; sequencing was by immunoSEQ multiplex PCR. The sample records around 21,000 clones, roughly 80% being singletons. The sequence was obtained from a woman aged 25 to 39 with HIV. The rearrangement links TRBV6-6 to TRBJ1-3; no reliable D call. The source material was unsorted PBMCs, sampled 0.2 years after starting antiretroviral therapy. The DNA for the CDR3 is TGTGCCAGCAGTCCCCGCGTTCCTGGAAACACCATATATTTT. This gives the protein CASSPRVPGNTIYF.